There are many counts of the clone carrying this T cell receptor (beta chain). Its antigen is not known. Germline V gene sequence: CDR1 MNHEY, CDR2 SMNVEV (reference sequence). V was shortened by 5 bases and J by 6 bases, with 13 bases between the two germline ends. The CDR3 has 14 residues. Being free of ophthalmopathy for 18 months of follow-up defined stable hyperthyroidism. Clinical symptoms, serum thyroxine, TRAb, thyroid ultrasound and orbital computed tomography determined diagnosis. The sample originates from a study of Graves' ophthalmopathy and Graves' hyperthyroidism. Study-wide findings and caveats: Thyroid clonotypes that were expanded above 0.001 frequency mostly also appeared in blood. The model predicted ophthalmopathy progression with more than 70% sensitivity and less than 80% specificity.

As the template, RNA transcripts were used to amplify TCR beta CDR3 regions. RT-PCR with HTBI primers came first, then second-round multiplex PCR. TCRdb analysed the multiplex PCR reads with MiXCR anew, one entry per CDR3 protein. This sample has 680,000 or so distinct CDR3 sequences, with 22% found just once. The specimen was peripheral blood. This chain links TRBV27 with TRBJ2-2; D is ambiguous. The TCR was taken from a young woman with stable Graves' hyperthyroidism. Some clones in this sample may be carry-over from other donors' samples. CDR3 DNA: TGTGCCAGCAGTACCCCTCATAAGTCCGGGGAGCTGTTTTTT. This gives the protein CASSTPHKSGELFF.